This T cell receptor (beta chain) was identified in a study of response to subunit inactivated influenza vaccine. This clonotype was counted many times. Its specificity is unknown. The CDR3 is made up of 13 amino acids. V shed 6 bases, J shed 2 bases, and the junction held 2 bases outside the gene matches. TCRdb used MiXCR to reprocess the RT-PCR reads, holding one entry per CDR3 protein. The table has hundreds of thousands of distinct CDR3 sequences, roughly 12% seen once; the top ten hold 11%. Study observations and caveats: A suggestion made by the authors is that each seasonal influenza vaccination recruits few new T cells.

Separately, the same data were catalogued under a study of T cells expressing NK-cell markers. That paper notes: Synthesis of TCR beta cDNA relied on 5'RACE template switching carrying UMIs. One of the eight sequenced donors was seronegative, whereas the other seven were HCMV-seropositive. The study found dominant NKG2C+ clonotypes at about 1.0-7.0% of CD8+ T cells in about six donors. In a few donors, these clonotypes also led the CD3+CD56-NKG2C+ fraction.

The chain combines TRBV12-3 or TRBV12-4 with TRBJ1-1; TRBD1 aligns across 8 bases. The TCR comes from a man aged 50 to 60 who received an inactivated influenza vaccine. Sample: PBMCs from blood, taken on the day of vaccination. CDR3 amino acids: CASRQGANTEAFF. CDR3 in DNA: TGTGCCAGCAGGCAGGGGGCTAACACTGAAGCTTTCTTT.